The clone carrying this TCR beta chain has just a few counts. Measured with immunoSEQ multiplex PCR; TCRdb has only the in-frame clones, and not every one. The sample yields 20,000 to 25,000 clones, 95% to 96% seen once. Genomic DNA came from blood conventional CD4+ T cells gated CD25-low CD127-high. This record comes from a study of regulatory and conventional T cells in RAG deficiency. V was trimmed by 5 bases and J by 7 bases, leaving 17 bases between them. The germline CDR1 and CDR2 sequences are MNHEY and SVGAGI. This CDR3 is built from 15 residues. These data are also associated with another study on regulatory T cells. That study reports: The primer mix had 52 TRBV and 13 TRBJ primers.

Sequenced sample: CD25- CD4+ T cells sorted from blood. This chain connects TRBV6-5 to TRBJ1-4; D unclear. The receptor comes from a human donor in good health. The CDR3 reads CASSAGRVAGEKLFF. CDR3 coding DNA: TGTGCCAGCAGTGCGGGGAGGGTTGCGGGTGAAAAACTGTTTTTT.